This T cell receptor (beta chain) stems from a study of prognosis after radiotherapy for stage I lung cancer. Study-wide background: It was SBRT that served as radiotherapy, in 3 to 5 fractions with a biologically effective dose of at least 100 Gy. Study-wide findings and caveats: A fall in unique TCR clone counts followed stereotactic body radiation therapy, with medians of about 9,700 versus 6,500. Lower Shannon entropy values were found after stereotactic body radiation therapy in patients who developed distant metastases.

Multiplex PCR in two rounds served to amplify TCR beta CDR3 from genomic DNA. For every TRBV and TRBJ gene, a specific primer was used in first-round PCR. TCRdb re-called the multiplex PCR reads through MiXCR, storing one row per CDR3 protein. The profile shows about 26,000 distinct CDR3 sequences, around 30% of them singletons. In regard to this clonotype: Antigen unknown.

CDR3 length equals 14 residues. V lost 1 base to trimming and J lost 7 bases, with 8 bases between them. Germline V gene sequence: CDR1 MNHNS, CDR2 SASEGT. The TCR sequence derives from a donor at least 50 years old with non-small cell lung cancer. The sample in question was PBMCs, obtained before or after stereotactic body radiation therapy (not recorded which). The V and J genes are TRBV6-1 and TRBJ1-6, with D maybe TRBD1 (6 bases). The CDR3 coding sequence is TGTGCCAGCAGTGAAGTAACAGGGAATTCACCCCTCCACTTT. Residues: CASSEVTGNSPLHF.